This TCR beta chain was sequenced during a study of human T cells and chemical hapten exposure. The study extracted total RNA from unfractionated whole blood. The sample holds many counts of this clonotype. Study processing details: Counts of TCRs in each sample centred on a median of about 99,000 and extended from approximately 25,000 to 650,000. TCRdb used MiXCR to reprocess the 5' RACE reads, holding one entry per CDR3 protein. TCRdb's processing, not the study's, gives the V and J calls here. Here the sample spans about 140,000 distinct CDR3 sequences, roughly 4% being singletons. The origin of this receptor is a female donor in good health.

The CDR3 protein is CASSLDGTGEGENTIYF. The DNA for the CDR3 is TGTGCCAGCAGCTTAGATGGGACAGGGGAAGGGGAAAACACCATATATTTT. The chain joins TRBV7-2 to TRBJ1-3, with TRBD1 matching 10 bases. After removal of 1 base from V and 6 bases from J, the junction contained 9 bases not matched to a gene. The CDR3 runs 17 residues. From germline, CDR1 is SGHTA and CDR2 FQGNSA. Together with reference TRBV7-2 and TRBJ1-3, the CDR3 gives the full variable domain: GAGVSQSPSNKVTEKGKDVELRCDPISGHTALYWYRQSLGQGLEFLIYFQGNSAPDKSGLPSDRFSAERTGGSVSTLTIQRTQQEDSAVYLCASSLDGTGEGENTIYFGEGSWLTVV.